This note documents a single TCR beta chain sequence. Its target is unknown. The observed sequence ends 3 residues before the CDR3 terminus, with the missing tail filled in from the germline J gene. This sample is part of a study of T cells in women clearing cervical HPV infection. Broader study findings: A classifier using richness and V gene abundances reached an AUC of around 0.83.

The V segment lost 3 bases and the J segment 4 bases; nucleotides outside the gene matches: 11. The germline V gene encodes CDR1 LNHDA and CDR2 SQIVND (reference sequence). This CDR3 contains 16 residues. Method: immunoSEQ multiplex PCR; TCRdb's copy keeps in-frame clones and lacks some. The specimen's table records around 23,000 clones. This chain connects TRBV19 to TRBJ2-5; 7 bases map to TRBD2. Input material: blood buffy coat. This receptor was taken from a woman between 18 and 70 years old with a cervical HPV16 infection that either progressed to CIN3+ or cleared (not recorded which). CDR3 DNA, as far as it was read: TGTGCCAGTAGTATCGGGGCGGGGGACTACCTAGAGACC. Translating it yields CASSIGAGDYLET. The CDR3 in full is CASSIGAGDYLETQYF.